The entry below gives a single T cell receptor beta chain sequence along with its context. The data belong to a study of blood T cell repertoires in COVID-19. Assay used: immunoSEQ multiplex PCR; TCRdb lists only in-frame clones, some missing. The data contain 150,000 or so clones, roughly 93% of them seen just once; the ten biggest clones take up about 2%. The sample comprised peripheral blood. The sequence derives from a woman aged 60-70 years with COVID-19, enrolled during active disease.

CDR3 DNA sequence: TGTGCCATCACCGCGGGGACTCGGTCGGGAGATACGCAGTATTTT. It codes for CAITAGTRSGDTQYF. The chain carries TRBV10-3 and TRBJ2-3; possibly TRBD2 for D (6 bases). Trimming cost V 7 bases and J 5 bases, with 19 bases left between them. Germline loops: CDR1 ENHRY, CDR2 SYGVKD. The CDR3 consists of 15 residues.